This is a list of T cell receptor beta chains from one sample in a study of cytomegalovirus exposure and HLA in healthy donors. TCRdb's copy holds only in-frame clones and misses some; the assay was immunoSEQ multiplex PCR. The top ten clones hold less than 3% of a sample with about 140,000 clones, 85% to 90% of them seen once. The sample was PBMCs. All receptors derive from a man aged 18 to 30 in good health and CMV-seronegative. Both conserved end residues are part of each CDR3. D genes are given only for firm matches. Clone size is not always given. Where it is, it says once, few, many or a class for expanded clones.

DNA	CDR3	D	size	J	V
TGTGCCAGCAGCCCTCGACAGGGATTAAACACCTTC	CASSPRQGLNTF	TRBD1	.	TRBJ1-2	TRBV4-2
TGCGCCAGCAGCGAGTTACCTAATCAGCCCCAGCATTTT	CASSELPNQPQHF	.	.	TRBJ1-5	TRBV5-1
TGCGCCAGCAGCCAAGATCGTTTACAGGGCAGACAGCCCCAGCATTTT	CASSQDRLQGRQPQHF	.	.	TRBJ1-5	TRBV4-3
TGTGCCAGCAGTCCGACTGGTCGTGACAATCAGCCCCAGCATTTT	CASSPTGRDNQPQHF	.	.	TRBJ1-5	TRBV27
TGTGCCTCGGGACAGGGAACGGAGACCCAGTACTTC	CASGQGTETQYF	TRBD1	.	TRBJ2-5	TRBV10-3
TGTGCCAGTAGTCGGACAGGGGAGGTCGAGACCCAGTACTTC	CASSRTGEVETQYF	TRBD1	few	TRBJ2-5	TRBV19
TGTGCCAGCAGCTTGGGCCGGGACACTGAAGCTTTCTTT	CASSLGRDTEAFF	.	.	TRBJ1-1	TRBV5-6
TGTGCCAGCAGTCGGAGGGGGACTAGCGGGAGGTTCGGTAGGAACAATGAGCAGTTCTTC	CASSRRGTSGRFGRNNEQFF	TRBD2	.	TRBJ2-1	TRBV28
TGTGCCAGCAGCGTAGCTGGGGGGGCGGCCTACGAGCAGTACTTC	CASSVAGGAAYEQYF	.	.	TRBJ2-7	TRBV9
TGTGCCAGCACCCGACAGGGGCCCGCAACTAATGAAAAACTGTTTTTT	CASTRQGPATNEKLFF	TRBD1	.	TRBJ1-4	TRBV2
TGTGCCAGCAGTTGGGGACAGAAGTACGAGCAGTACTTC	CASSWGQKYEQYF	TRBD1	few	TRBJ2-7	TRBV27
TGTGCCAGCAGTCCCGTGGGGCCACGCAATGAGCAGTTCTTC	CASSPVGPRNEQFF	.	.	TRBJ2-1	TRBV7-9
TGTGCCAGCAGTTCGTACATAGCGGGGGGTACAGATACGCAGTATTTT	CASSSYIAGGTDTQYF	TRBD2	.	TRBJ2-3	TRBV27
TGTGCCAGCAGTTACTCGGGTGGTACAGGTTCTTCGCAGCAGTACTTC	CASSYSGGTGSSQQYF	.	.	TRBJ2-7	TRBV6-5
TGTGCCAGCAGCTATGGGGCGCCAGCTAATGAAAAACTGTTTTTT	CASSYGAPANEKLFF	.	few	TRBJ1-4	TRBV7-9
TGTGCCAGCAGCGAAGGACAGGCAACCTCCTACGAGCAGTACTTC	CASSEGQATSYEQYF	TRBD1	.	TRBJ2-7	TRBV9
TGTGCCAGCAGTCGGGACTACATACAAGAGACCCAGTACTTC	CASSRDYIQETQYF	TRBD2	.	TRBJ2-5	TRBV6-1
TGTGCCAGCAGCTTCACCGGGACAGGACGGGGCGAGCAGTACTTC	CASSFTGTGRGEQYF	TRBD1	.	TRBJ2-7	TRBV11-2
TGTGCCAGCGTCTCGCTTGGCGGCGAGCAGTACTTC	CASVSLGGEQYF	.	.	TRBJ2-7	TRBV6-1
TGTGCCAGCAGTCCTGGGGGGCTAGCGGGAGCTTCGGACGAAGAGACCCAGTACTTC	CASSPGGLAGASDEETQYF	TRBD2	.	TRBJ2-5	TRBV2
TGTGCCAGCAGTACCTACCTCATTAACTATGGCTACACCTTC	CASSTYLINYGYTF	.	.	TRBJ1-2	TRBV11-2
TGCGCCAGCAGCTCGGGACTAGCGGGAGTCGAGCAGTACTTC	CASSSGLAGVEQYF	TRBD2	few	TRBJ2-7	TRBV5-1
TGTGCCAGCAGCAGAGGACAGATCAATCAGCCCCAGCATTTT	CASSRGQINQPQHF	.	.	TRBJ1-5	TRBV27
TGTGCCAGCACCTTCACCCTACGGAGCTCTGGAAACACCATATATTTT	CASTFTLRSSGNTIYF	.	.	TRBJ1-3	TRBV28
TGTGCCAGCAGTGTTGGGGGCCAGTACCAAGAGACCCAGTACTTC	CASSVGGQYQETQYF	.	.	TRBJ2-5	TRBV6-1
TGTGCCAGCAGCTTAGATGCCAGGGGGCGGTCGGGGTACGAGCAGTACTTC	CASSLDARGRSGYEQYF	TRBD1	.	TRBJ2-7	TRBV7-6
TGCGCCAGCACGCAGGGCGGCGAGCAGTACTTC	CASTQGGEQYF	.	.	TRBJ2-7	TRBV5-1
TGTGCCAGCAGCTTTTCAGAGCGGACCCAGTACTTC	CASSFSERTQYF	.	.	TRBJ2-5	TRBV7-2
TGCAGCGTGGCGACAGGGGTGAATCAGCCCCAGCATTTT	CSVATGVNQPQHF	TRBD1	once	TRBJ1-5	TRBV29-1
TGTGCCAGCAGTTATGATTTTCGGACACCTAGCACAGATACGCAGTATTTT	CASSYDFRTPSTDTQYF	.	.	TRBJ2-3	TRBV5-8
TGTGCCAGCAGCCCTGGGGCTAGCGGGAGTTACGAGCAGTACTTC	CASSPGASGSYEQYF	TRBD2	.	TRBJ2-7	TRBV7-6
TGTGCCAGCAGTCGACTAGCGGGTGACTACAATGAGCAGTTCTTC	CASSRLAGDYNEQFF	TRBD2	few	TRBJ2-1	TRBV6-4
TGTGCCAGCAGCTCATACAGGGTCCCCTCCTACGAGCAGTACTTC	CASSSYRVPSYEQYF	.	once	TRBJ2-7	TRBV7-8
TGTGCCAGCAGCTTAGCTGAACCCATGAACACTGAAGCTTTCTTT	CASSLAEPMNTEAFF	.	.	TRBJ1-1	TRBV5-6
TGTGCCACCAGCAGAGATGAGTTAGCGGGAGGTACCGGGGAGCTGTTTTTT	CATSRDELAGGTGELFF	TRBD2	.	TRBJ2-2	TRBV15
TGTGCCAGCAGCTGGGACACCCCGACAGATACGCAGTATTTT	CASSWDTPTDTQYF	.	.	TRBJ2-3	TRBV7-9
TGTGCCAGCAGCTCAAACGACATCTTTCTTACCTACAATGAGCAGTTCTTC	CASSSNDIFLTYNEQFF	.	.	TRBJ2-1	TRBV5-5